Described below is a single TCR beta chain sequence and its context. Its antigen is unknown. A much larger clone is a single base away; this may be a read error. This sample stems from a study of CD8+CD57+ T cells in acquired aplastic anemia. Turning to the study itself: Isolated CD4+ and CD8+ cells, once sorted, yielded DNA averaging about 3.1 ug. Study-wide results and limits: Researchers report that 25 to 30 CD8+ CDR3 sequences appeared in both patients and controls. Patients and healthy controls showed no significant CD8+ Simpson's diversity difference.

Genomic DNA, the template, was used for profiling of the TCR beta VDJ and CDR3. One entry per CDR3 protein, called by TCRdb with MiXCR from the reads. This table has 200,000 to 250,000 distinct CDR3 sequences, around 50% appearing once. Germline lookup yields CDR1 SGDLS and CDR2 YYNGEE. Trimming took off 4 bases at V and 2 bases at J, with 16 bases between the two ends. The CDR3 is made up of 16 amino acids. Sequencing involved patients with CD8+CD57+ cell expansion previously shown by flow cytometry. The rearrangement joins TRBV9 to TRBJ2-1; D is possibly TRBD1 (6 bases). Sequencing was carried out using sorted CD4+, CD8+, or CD8+CD57+ T cells (not recorded which) from PBMCs. The receptor was derived from a human donor with aplastic anemia. This CDR3 reads CASSSPWGPPYNEQFF. The CDR3 DNA follows: TGTGCCAGCAGCTCCCCTTGGGGGCCCCCCTACAATGAGCAGTTCTTC.